Listed here are 32 T cell receptor beta chains from one sample, sequenced in a study of T cell responses to AZD1222 COVID-19 vaccine. Some clones are missing from TCRdb's copy, which holds only in-frame ones; the method was immunoSEQ multiplex PCR. Among tens of thousands of clones listed, roughly 83% were seen once. The specimen comprised peripheral blood, sampled on day 0 of AZD1222 vaccination. Receptors originate from an adult in good health.

The V call is TRBV6-5, the J call TRBJ2-4; D ambiguous. CDR1 and CDR2 from the germline V gene are MNHEY and SVGAGI. The CDR3 loop spans 12 amino acids. With 4 bases removed from V and 7 bases from J, the gap between germline ends came to 8 bases. This CDR3 is CASSWYDNIQYF. In DNA form, the CDR3 reads TGTGCCAGCAGTTGGTATGACAACATTCAGTACTTC.

The genes are TRBV6-2 or TRBV6-3 and TRBJ2-5; tentatively, D is TRBD2 (5 bases). Looked up from germline, CDR1 is MNHEY and CDR2 is SVGEGT. The CDR3 contains 13 residues. V was trimmed by 7 bases and J by 1 base, leaving 10 bases between them. The CDR3 nucleotides are TGTGCCAGCAACCCGAGGGCCCAAGAGACCCAGTACTTC. Protein: CASNPRAQETQYF.

This chain joins TRBV6-5 and TRBJ2-3; a weak D match, TRBD2 (6 bases). Deletions cut 5 bases from V and 4 bases from J, with 10 bases between. Germline V gene sequence: CDR1 MNHEY, CDR2 SVGAGI. The CDR3 contains 13 residues. The CDR3 sequence is CASSPGTADTQYF. In DNA form, the CDR3 reads TGTGCCAGCAGTCCGGGGACTGCAGATACGCAGTATTTT.

The chain has TRBV5-8 and TRBJ2-3; D is uncertain. The V end lost 9 bases, the J end lost 6 bases, and 14 bases lay between the germline ends. The germline CDR1 and CDR2 sequences are SGHTS and YDEGEE. The CDR3 is 12 residues long. CDR3 amino acids: CANRLGLDTQYF. The CDR3 nucleotides read TGTGCCAATCGACTCGGGTTGGATACGCAGTATTTT.

The chain joins TRBV3-1 (or the pseudogene TRBV3-2) to TRBJ1-2, with TRBD1 matching over 10 bases. The CDR3 has 16 amino acids. The germline V gene encodes CDR1 LGHDT and CDR2 YNNKEL (reference sequence). V lost 1 base, J lost 2 bases, and 4 bases stayed unmatched. In DNA, the CDR3 is TGTGCCAGCAGCCAAGGGACAGGGGGTCTAAACTATGGCTACACCTTC. Translating it yields CASSQGTGGLNYGYTF.

Only one count was recorded for this clone. CDR3 nucleotide sequence: TGTGCCAGCAGCTTGGTAGGGGTAAGGCAGCCCCAGCATTTT. Its protein is CASSLVGVRQPQHF. V and J are TRBV5-5 and TRBJ1-5; D perhaps matches TRBD1 (5 bases). Trimming pared 0 bases from V and 7 bases from J, leaving 11 bases between. In germline, CDR1 is SGHKS, CDR2 YYEKEE (reference sequence). The CDR3 runs to 14 residues.

The chain combines TRBV19 with TRBJ1-5; no definite D call. V was pared by 5 bases and J by 0 bases, with 14 bases between. The CDR3 runs to 16 residues. The germline V gene has CDR1 LNHDA and CDR2 SQIVND (reference sequence). The CDR3 loop is CASSPREGYSNQPQHF. CDR3 coding DNA: TGTGCCAGTAGTCCACGAGAGGGTTATAGCAATCAGCCCCAGCATTTT. The full variable domain, rest sourced from reference TRBV19 and TRBJ1-5, is DGGITQSPKYLFRKEGQNVTLSCEQNLNHDAMYWYRQDPGQGLRLIYYSQIVNDFQKGDIAEGYSVSREKKESFPLTVTSAQKNPTAFYLCASSPREGYSNQPQHFGDGTRLSIL.

The genes are TRBV3-1 (or the pseudogene TRBV3-2) and TRBJ1-1; possibly TRBD1 for D (5 bases). CDR1 and CDR2 (germline): LGHDT, YNNKEL (reference sequence). The germline V and J ends were trimmed by 1 base and 4 bases, with 16 bases remaining between them. The CDR3 loop spans 16 amino acids. CDR3 sequence: CASSQAYQGWITEAFF. The CDR3 DNA sequence: TGTGCCAGCAGCCAAGCATACCAGGGTTGGATCACTGAAGCTTTCTTT.

The V and J genes are TRBV4-1 and TRBJ1-2; D is possibly TRBD1 (5 bases). Trimming stripped 1 base from V and 7 bases from J, with 19 bases between. Germline values: CDR1 MGHRA, CDR2 YSYEKL. The CDR3 totals 16 residues. The CDR3 DNA follows: TGCGCCAGCAGCCAAGGCGGGCGGGGGAGATACCCTGGCTACACCTTC. Protein sequence: CASSQGGRGRYPGYTF.

The chain combines TRBV19 with TRBJ1-6; D not certain. This CDR3 region has 14 residues. CDR1 and CDR2 from the germline V gene are LNHDA and SQIVND (reference sequence). Deletions cut 7 bases from V and 3 bases from J, with 10 bases between. The CDR3 DNA follows: TGTGCCAGTACCCCCGAAATCTATAATTCACCCCTCCACTTT. This sequence encodes CASTPEIYNSPLHF. Full variable domain (outside the CDR3, taken from reference TRBV19 and TRBJ1-6): DGGITQSPKYLFRKEGQNVTLSCEQNLNHDAMYWYRQDPGQGLRLIYYSQIVNDFQKGDIAEGYSVSREKKESFPLTVTSAQKNPTAFYLCASTPEIYNSPLHFGNGTRLTVT.

The V gene is TRBV6-1, the J gene TRBJ1-3, with 8 bases aligning to TRBD1. Germline loops: CDR1 MNHNS, CDR2 SASEGT. The CDR3 is 16 amino acids. V lost 4 bases and J lost 2; bases outside the gene matches: 7. The CDR3 sequence: CASSGGQGATGNTIYF. As DNA, the CDR3 is TGTGCCAGCAGTGGAGGACAGGGCGCAACTGGAAACACCATATATTTT.

The chain is built from TRBV29-1 and TRBJ1-2; D is unresolved. The CDR3 has 12 residues. Deletions cut 2 bases from V and 4 bases from J, with 8 bases between. Germline CDR1 reads SQVTM; CDR2 reads ANQGSEA. The CDR3 sequence is CSVEIRAYGYTF. CDR3 coding DNA: TGCAGCGTTGAAATCCGAGCCTATGGCTACACCTTC.

This clone was seen only once. The chain carries TRBV7-3 and TRBJ2-5; D perhaps matches TRBD2 (6 bases). V was clipped by 8 bases and J by 3 bases, with 13 bases between them. The CDR3 runs 13 residues. Germline CDR1 reads SGHTA; CDR2 reads FQGTGA. The CDR3 DNA follows: TGTGCCAGCGCGGTCTGGGGGGAAGAGACCCAGTACTTC. Encoded protein: CASAVWGEETQYF.

The chain carries TRBV10-3 and TRBJ2-5, with D perhaps TRBD2 (5 bases). The CDR3 contains 14 residues. The germline V gene has CDR1 ENHRY and CDR2 SYGVKD. V lost 3 bases and J 2 bases, leaving 10 bases between the germline ends. The chain's CDR3 is CAISEERLQETQYF. The CDR3 DNA sequence: TGTGCCATCAGTGAAGAGCGGCTACAAGAGACCCAGTACTTC.

The chain is built from TRBV14 and TRBJ2-1; D is undetermined. V dropped 0 bases and J dropped 0 bases, with 9 bases sitting between them. The CDR3 sequence is 16 residues long. From germline, CDR1 is SGHDN and CDR2 FVKESK. For the CDR3, the DNA is TGTGCCAGCAGCCAAGAAGAAGAACTCTCCTACAATGAGCAGTTCTTC. Its translation: CASSQEEELSYNEQFF.

The CDR3 loop is CAWIGQGLETQYF. The DNA for the CDR3 is TGTGCCTGGATCGGGCAGGGGTTAGAGACCCAGTACTTC. V usage is TRBV30 and J usage is TRBJ2-5, with D maybe TRBD1 (6 bases). The CDR3 spans 13 residues. CDR1 and CDR2 (germline): GTSNPN, SVGIG (reference sequence). Trimming shortened V by 4 bases and J by 4 bases, and 13 bases separated the two germline ends.

The chain carries TRBV5-4 and TRBJ1-4; D gene ambiguous. This CDR3 has 15 amino acids. Deletions cut 0 bases from V and 6 bases from J, with 12 bases between. The germline V gene encodes CDR1 SGHNT and CDR2 YYREEE (reference sequence). CDR3 DNA: TGTGCCAGCAGCTTGGTTCCGGGCCCCGATGAAAAACTGTTTTTT. It is translated as CASSLVPGPDEKLFF.

V usage is TRBV18 and J usage is TRBJ1-1; D gene unclear. The CDR3 loop spans 13 amino acids. Trimming cost V 3 bases and J 0 bases, with 5 bases left between them. CDR1 is KGHSH and CDR2 is LQKENI in the germline V gene. The CDR3 sequence is CASSPGVNTEAFF. CDR3 in DNA: TGTGCCAGCTCACCTGGGGTGAACACTGAAGCTTTCTTT.

J is TRBJ2-1 and V is TRBV28; 7 bases fit TRBD1. The CDR3 runs 15 residues. With 5 bases clipped from V and 1 base from J, the junction kept 5 bases outside the gene matches. Germline V lookup: CDR1 MDHEN, CDR2 SYDVKM. CDR3 loop: CASSTKGASYNEQFF. The DNA of the CDR3 is TGTGCCAGCAGTACCAAGGGGGCATCCTACAATGAGCAGTTCTTC.

The chain recombines TRBV27 with TRBJ1-1, with D perhaps TRBD1 (6 bases). CDR1 and CDR2 from the germline V gene are MNHEY and SMNVEV (reference sequence). V lost 6 bases, J lost 6 bases, and 17 bases lay in between. The CDR3 is 14 amino acids. The CDR3 coding sequence is TGTGCCAGCAGCTGGGGCGACAGGTCAGCTGAAGCTTTCTTT. Translated, it gives CASSWGDRSAEAFF.

This clone was seen a few times. The chain links TRBV6-5 to TRBJ1-1; TRBD1 matches 8 bases. The germline CDR1 and CDR2 sequences are MNHEY and SVGAGI. The CDR3 spans 12 residues. Germline trimming cut 6 bases from V and 10 bases from J; bases unmatched to any gene: 7. The CDR3 spells CASRDRGLTAFF. The DNA of the CDR3 is TGTGCCAGCAGAGACAGGGGCCTAACAGCTTTCTTT.

CDR3 sequence: CASSAGLAGGASSYNEQFF. CDR3 sequence (DNA): TGTGCCAGCAGTGCGGGACTAGCGGGGGGTGCCAGCTCCTACAATGAGCAGTTCTTC. The chain is built from TRBV6-1 and TRBJ2-1; 15 nucleotides line up with TRBD2. V lost 4 bases to trimming and J lost 0 bases; unmatched junction nucleotides: 7. CDR1 and CDR2 (germline): MNHNS, SASEGT. This CDR3 spans 19 amino acids.

The rearrangement uses TRBV27 and TRBJ1-5, with D perhaps matching TRBD1 (5 bases). This CDR3 region has 15 residues. Germline V gene sequence: CDR1 MNHEY, CDR2 SMNVEV (reference sequence). V was trimmed by 0 bases and J by 3 bases, leaving 9 bases between them. The CDR3 spells CASSLSAGYNQPQHF. In DNA form, the CDR3 reads TGTGCCAGCAGTTTATCGGCAGGGTACAATCAGCCCCAGCATTTT.

J is TRBJ2-7 and V is TRBV19, with 7 bases that match TRBD1. V was clipped by 0 bases and J by 6 bases; unmatched bases: 8. Germline V gene lookup returns CDR1 LNHDA and CDR2 SQIVND (reference sequence). The length of the CDR3 is 15 residues. The CDR3 loop is CASSIETGPLSEQYF. CDR3 DNA sequence: TGTGCCAGTAGTATAGAGACAGGGCCCTTGTCCGAGCAGTACTTC. Combining the CDR3 with reference TRBV19 and TRBJ2-7 gives the whole variable domain DGGITQSPKYLFRKEGQNVTLSCEQNLNHDAMYWYRQDPGQGLRLIYYSQIVNDFQKGDIAEGYSVSREKKESFPLTVTSAQKNPTAFYLCASSIETGPLSEQYFGPGTRLTVT.

In its sample, this clone was seen once. The CDR3 is CASSLGDSTHNEQFF. CDR3 nucleotide sequence: TGTGCCAGCAGCTTAGGGGACAGTACCCACAATGAGCAGTTCTTC. This chain uses TRBV11-3 with TRBJ2-1, with 7 bases identical to TRBD1. This CDR3 is built from 15 residues. Looked up from germline, CDR1 is SGHNT and CDR2 is YENEEA. V was clipped by 1 base and J by 5 bases; unmatched bases: 5.

This chain connects TRBV18 to TRBJ2-7; 9 positions match TRBD2. The CDR3 has 14 amino acids. Germline-derived CDR1 and CDR2 are KGHSH and LQKENI. Trimming removed 2 bases from V and 4 bases from J; junction bases left unmatched: 3. This chain's CDR3 is CASSPWREGYEQYF. In DNA, the CDR3 is TGTGCCAGCTCACCATGGCGGGAGGGGTACGAGCAGTACTTC.

The rearrangement uses TRBV14 and TRBJ2-1; D not certain. This CDR3 is 15 amino acids long. V was pared by 0 bases and J by 10 bases, with 16 bases between. CDR1 is SGHDN and CDR2 is FVKESK in the germline V gene. DNA of the CDR3: TGTGCCAGCAGCCAAGAATCTTGGTGGGAAGGGGAGCAGTTCTTC. Protein: CASSQESWWEGEQFF.

V is TRBV25-1 and J is TRBJ2-7, with TRBD2 identical over 12 bases. The CDR3 extends over 18 amino acids. V shed 3 bases, J shed 2 bases, and the junction held 11 bases outside the gene matches. Germline V CDR1 and CDR2: MGHDK, SYGVNS. Written as DNA, the CDR3 is TGTGCCAGCAGTGACTACCCCAAACGGACTAGCGGGACCTACGAGCAGTACTTC. This codes for CASSDYPKRTSGTYEQYF.

The chain carries TRBV19 and TRBJ2-1; no definite D call. The V end lost 3 bases, the J end lost 5 bases, and 14 bases lay between the germline ends. Per germline, CDR1 LNHDA and CDR2 SQIVND (reference sequence). The CDR3 runs to 15 residues. DNA for the CDR3: TGTGCCAGTAGTATTCTTGCCGTAGGGAACAATGAGCAGTTCTTC. It specifies CASSILAVGNNEQFF.

The V call is TRBV7-8, the J call TRBJ1-5; TRBD1 is a possible D gene (5 bases). The germline gives CDR1 SGHVS, CDR2 FQNEAQ. V shed 2 bases and J shed 4 bases, with 12 bases lying between them. The CDR3 has 15 amino acids. The CDR3: CASSLPGQKNQPQHF. The CDR3 region has the DNA TGTGCCAGCAGCTTACCAGGGCAGAAGAATCAGCCCCAGCATTTT.

The chain is built from TRBV21-1 and TRBJ1-6; the table's D call TRBD1 went unverified against the DNA. TRBV21-1 is a pseudogene segment. The CDR3 sequence is 17 residues long. The CDR3 reads CASSKGDRGPYNSPLHF. The CDR3 DNA follows: TGTGCCAGCAGCAAAGGGGACAGGGGGCCCTATAATTCACCCCTCCACTTT.

The chain carries TRBV30 and TRBJ1-2; TRBD1 might be the D (5 bases). Germline assignment: CDR1 GTSNPN and CDR2 SVGIG (reference sequence). This CDR3 contains 15 residues. Trimming removed 2 bases from V and 8 bases from J, with 21 bases in between. As DNA, the CDR3 is TGTGCCTGGAGTCCTCTGGGGCTAGGCCAAGGCGGCTACACCTTC. Translation gives CAWSPLGLGQGGYTF.